The 32 T cell receptor beta chains presented below share a single source sample, sequenced in a study of regulatory T cells in long-lasting Graves disease. CDR3 regions were amplified by Arm-PCR using iRepertoire HTBI primers to build TCR beta libraries. TCRdb re-derived calls from the multiplex PCR reads in MiXCR, one entry per CDR3 protein. The top ten hold approximately 14% of the sample, which has around 250,000 distinct CDR3 sequences, 18% seen once. Described time point: newly diagnosed GD, antithyroid drugs for less than 3 months. Construction of the TCR library relied on RNA isolated from PBMCs. This sample was shared with a second study, whose subject was T cells in Graves' hyperthyroidism and ophthalmopathy.

The starting material was peripheral blood mononuclear cells (PBMCs), obtained at new diagnosis, from a patient treated with antithyroid drugs. The receptor source for this set is a woman aged 25 to 39 with Graves disease.

This clonotype was observed many times. V usage is TRBV5-4 and J usage is TRBJ2-7; 9 bases fit TRBD1. J gave up 3 bases and V 3 bases, and 7 bases lay outside the gene matches. The germline gives CDR1 SGHNT, CDR2 YYREEE (reference sequence). The CDR3 is 15 residues long. The CDR3 here is CASSWDRESIYEQYF. CDR3 sequence (DNA): TGTGCCAGCAGCTGGGACAGGGAGAGTATCTACGAGCAGTACTTC.

At least ten counts were recorded for this clonotype. The chain has TRBV15 and TRBJ2-7, with D possibly matching TRBD1 (6 bases). The CDR3 runs 12 residues. CDR1 and CDR2 (germline): LNHNV, YYDKDF (reference sequence). V was pared by 5 bases and J by 3 bases, with 8 bases between. As DNA, the CDR3 is TGTGCCACCAGCGTACAGGGCTACGAGCAGTACTTC. Its translation is CATSVQGYEQYF.

The sample holds many counts of this clonotype. This rearrangement joins TRBV6-1 to TRBJ1-4; 7 positions agree with TRBD1. J was trimmed by 8 bases and V by 7 bases; bases with no gene match: 13. Germline V gene data show CDR1 as MNHNS and CDR2 as SASEGT. This CDR3 is 15 amino acids long. Here the CDR3 reads CASTQLPGGEEKLFF. The CDR3 DNA reads TGTGCCAGCACCCAACTCCCAGGGGGTGAAGAAAAACTGTTTTTT.

This clonotype has a count of ten or more. V is TRBV6-5 and J is TRBJ1-2; possible D gene TRBD1, 5 bases. CDR1 is MNHEY, CDR2 SVGAGI, per germline. The CDR3 is 14 residues long. Trimming shortened V by 0 bases and J by 8 bases, and 13 bases separated the two germline ends. The CDR3 loop reads CASSYSGDWKGYTF. The CDR3 nucleotides read TGTGCCAGCAGTTACTCGGGGGATTGGAAGGGCTACACCTTC.

On this clonotype: The junction departs from germline at one end; a sequencing error may be responsible. The rearrangement joins TRBV6-1 to TRBJ1-5; D uncertain. CDR3 size: 12 residues. Looked up from germline, CDR1 is MNHNS and CDR2 is SASEGT. CDR3 protein: CAGRAIPGPLHF. In DNA, the CDR3 is TGTGCCGGCAGAGCGATCCCGGGCCCCTTGCATTTT.

This clonotype was found many times. CDR3 DNA: TGCGCCAGCAGCCAAGAGTCCACTGAAGCTTTCTTT. Translation: CASSQESTEAFF. The chain couples TRBV4-1 to TRBJ1-1; the D is unclear. The CDR3 covers 12 residues. Per germline, CDR1 MGHRA and CDR2 YSYEKL. V was shortened by 0 bases and J by 4 bases, with 3 bases between the two germline ends.

This clonotype was seen many times. The V gene is TRBV12-3 or TRBV12-4, the J gene TRBJ1-5, with 10 bases fitting TRBD1. The CDR3 runs 16 residues. V gave up 6 bases and J gave up 4 bases; unmatched junction bases: 9. The CDR3 nucleotides read TGTGCCAGCAGCAGATCGACAGGGGGCACAAATCAGCCCCAGCATTTT. Translating it yields CASSRSTGGTNQPQHF.

This clonotype was seen at least ten times. The rearrangement joins TRBV24-1 to TRBJ2-2; 10 bases fit TRBD1. Germline lookup yields CDR1 KGHDR and CDR2 SFDVKD. This CDR3 region has 16 residues. J lost 4 bases, V lost 4 bases, and 5 bases had no gene match. Here the CDR3 DNA reads TGTGCCACCAGTGACCGGGACAGGGGCGGCACCGGGGAGCTGTTTTTT. Its translation: CATSDRDRGGTGELFF.

This clonotype was counted many times. The chain is built from TRBV7-2 and TRBJ1-6; D is unresolved. Trimming left V 0 bases short and J 3 bases short, with 9 bases between. CDR1 SGHTA and CDR2 FQGNSA come from the germline V gene. This CDR3 is 16 amino acids long. Here the CDR3 reads CASSLAQAYYNSPLHF. Written as DNA, the CDR3 is TGTGCCAGCAGCTTAGCCCAGGCGTACTATAATTCACCCCTCCACTTT.

This clonotype was counted ten times or more. The J gene is TRBJ2-1, the V gene TRBV5-5, with TRBD2 as a possible D gene (6 bases). There are 16 residues in the CDR3. CDR1 SGHKS and CDR2 YYEKEE come from the germline V gene (reference sequence). V was pared by 4 bases and J by 0 bases, with 14 bases between. Here the CDR3 DNA reads TGTGCCAGCAGCAACGGCCGGGGGAGCTCCTACAATGAGCAGTTCTTC. Protein: CASSNGRGSSYNEQFF.

Many counts were recorded for this clonotype. The chain links TRBV7-2 to TRBJ1-1, with D possibly TRBD1 on 5 matching bases. The CDR3 has 16 residues. CDR1 and CDR2 from the germline V gene are SGHTA and FQGNSA. V was cut by 5 bases and J by 0 bases, with 16 bases left in between. The chain's CDR3 is CASSLGGPLMNTEAFF. CDR3 in DNA: TGTGCCAGCAGCCTTGGGGGACCTCTCATGAACACTGAAGCTTTCTTT.

This clonotype was counted ten times or more. The V and J genes are TRBV11-2 and TRBJ2-1; no reliable D call. CDR1 is SGHAT, CDR2 FQNNGV, per germline. Trimming took off 1 base at V and 6 bases at J, with 7 bases between the two ends. The CDR3 runs to 13 residues. The CDR3 here is CASSLAQLNEQFF. In DNA form, the CDR3 reads TGTGCCAGCAGCTTAGCCCAGCTCAATGAGCAGTTCTTC.

This clonotype was counted ten times or more. The V and J genes are TRBV4-1 and TRBJ2-7; TRBD1 might be the D (6 bases). Germline V CDR1 and CDR2: MGHRA, YSYEKL. This CDR3 region has 16 residues. The germline V and J ends were trimmed by 0 bases and 3 bases, with 15 bases remaining between them. DNA for the CDR3: TGCGCCAGCAGCCAAGATAAAGGTGTCAGGGGCTACGAGCAGTACTTC. As protein: CASSQDKGVRGYEQYF.

Only a few counts were recorded for this clonotype. It may be a read error: a sequence one base away is much more abundant. This chain links TRBV6-1 with TRBJ1-5, with D possibly TRBD1 on 5 matching bases. There are 16 residues in the CDR3. The V end lost 11 bases, the J end lost 3 bases, and 23 bases lay between the germline ends. Germline V gives CDR1 MNHNS, CDR2 SASEGT. The CDR3 region has the DNA TGTGCCTGCTCTCGGGAGGGGACCTTAAACAATCAGCCCCAGCATTTT. Translating it yields CACSREGTLNNQPQHF.

Concerning this clonotype: A much more abundant neighbour one base away suggests this may be a read error. This sequence joins TRBV10-3 and TRBJ1-1; D is unclear. The CDR3 length is 11 residues. CDR1 is ENHRY and CDR2 is SYGVKD in the germline V gene. This chain's CDR3 is CSISDGQRAFF. The CDR3 nucleotides read TGTTCCATCAGTGATGGCCAGAGGGCTTTCTTT.

The table lists this clonotype with many counts. The rearrangement joins TRBV3-1 to TRBJ2-3; D is undetermined. The CDR3 is 11 amino acids. The germline V and J ends were trimmed by 5 bases and 5 bases, with 5 bases remaining between them. Germline V gene lookup returns CDR1 LGHDT and CDR2 YNNKEL (reference sequence). Here the CDR3 reads CASSERDTQYF. The CDR3 nucleotides are TGTGCCAGCAGCGAGAGAGATACGCAGTATTTT.

The table lists this clonotype with many counts. This chain joins TRBV7-9 and TRBJ1-6; 8 bases fit TRBD1. The V gene's germline CDR1 is SEHNR and CDR2 FQNEAQ (reference sequence). Trimming at V came to 5 bases and at J to 7 bases, leaving 10 bases not matched to a gene. The CDR3 consists of 16 residues. For the CDR3, the DNA is TGTGCCAGCAGCGAATGGGACAGGAGTGTCAATTCACCCCTCCACTTT. Its protein product is CASSEWDRSVNSPLHF.

This clonotype has at least ten counts. V is TRBV4-2 and J is TRBJ2-2, with D perhaps assigned TRBD1 or TRBD2 (5 bases each). The V gene's germline CDR1 is LGHNA and CDR2 YNFKEQ. The V gene lost 0 bases and the J gene lost 3 bases, with 11 bases spanning the gap. The CDR3 has 16 amino acids. CDR3 amino acids: CASSQDPGPDTGELFF. The CDR3, as DNA: TGTGCCAGCAGCCAAGACCCGGGACCAGACACCGGGGAGCTGTTTTTT.

The J gene is TRBJ2-3, the V gene TRBV20-1; TRBD2 is a possible D gene (7 bases). Trimming shortened V by 5 bases and J by 5 bases, and 17 bases separated the two germline ends. The length of the CDR3 is 14 residues. In germline, CDR1 is DFQATT, CDR2 SNEGSKA (reference sequence). Here the CDR3 DNA reads TGCAGTGCTGGAAGAGGGGGGGCAGGAGATACGCAGTATTTT. It specifies CSAGRGGAGDTQYF.

Ten or more counts support this clonotype. V is TRBV5-6 and J is TRBJ1-4; 7 bases are shared with TRBD1. The junction had 10 bases not matched to a gene; V was cut back by 4 bases and J by 10 bases. The CDR3 runs to 14 residues. Germline V gives CDR1 SGHDT, CDR2 YYEEEE. CDR3 sequence reads: CASSPGQTTRKLFF. The CDR3 coding sequence is TGTGCCAGCAGCCCGGGACAGACGACACGAAAACTGTTTTTT.

In its sample, this clonotype was seen many times. Since no conserved phenylalanine or tryptophan closes the CDR3, a read error is the likely cause. Because the CDR3's place on the DNA is in doubt, the DNA is left out and the CDR3 is given as listed by TCRdb. The chain employs TRBV3-1 and TRBJ1-2; TRBD1 is the table's D call, not checked against the DNA. The CDR3 is 13 residues long, ends included. CDR1 and CDR2 (germline): LGHDT, YNNKEL (reference sequence). The CDR3 region is CASSQVGMGQVTL.

This clonotype was counted many times. V gene TRBV6-1 combines with J gene TRBJ1-1, with 9 bases fitting TRBD1. CDR1 is MNHNS and CDR2 is SASEGT in the germline V gene. With V trimmed by 3 bases and J by 2 bases, 10 bases remained unmatched. The CDR3 consists of 17 residues. The CDR3 DNA reads as TGTGCCAGCAGTGACCCTGACAGGGGGAGGGTCAACACTGAAGCTTTCTTT. It encodes CASSDPDRGRVNTEAFF.

This clonotype showed up just a few times. The J gene is TRBJ1-2, the V gene TRBV5-1; D call uncertain. Trimming removed 1 base from V and 3 bases from J, with 13 bases in between. This CDR3 comprises 15 residues. Germline V gives CDR1 SGHRS, CDR2 YFSETQ. The CDR3 DNA reads as TGCGCCAGCAGCTTGTCGCAGCTATCTGACTATGGCTACACCTTC. The encoded protein is CASSLSQLSDYGYTF.

This clonotype showed up many times. The chain joins TRBV14 to TRBJ2-5; D is uncertain. The CDR3 totals 16 residues. The germline V gene has CDR1 SGHDN and CDR2 FVKESK. The V end was cut by 0 bases, the J end by 5 bases, with 16 bases between. The CDR3 coding sequence is TGTGCCAGCAGCCAAGAAGCACGGGTTAGGGCGGAGACCCAGTACTTC. Its protein is CASSQEARVRAETQYF.

Comments on this clonotype: A read error is the likely source, as a far larger clone sits one nucleotide away. The chain combines TRBV7-8 with TRBJ2-7; D remains unclear. The CDR3 covers 13 residues. The germline V gene has CDR1 SGHVS and CDR2 FQNEAQ. Trimming took off 3 bases at V and 6 bases at J, with 12 bases between the two ends. For the CDR3, the DNA is TGTGCCAGCAGCTTTGCTTATAGAGGCGAGCAGTACTTC. This sequence encodes CASSFAYRGEQYF.

This clonotype was seen at least ten times. The V call is TRBV7-9, the J call TRBJ1-2; 10 bases fit TRBD1. The junction had 3 bases not matched to a gene; V was cut back by 10 bases and J by 1 base. This CDR3 is built from 13 residues. Germline V gene data show CDR1 as SEHNR and CDR2 as FQNEAQ (reference sequence). The CDR3 loop reads CAIGQGDNYGYTF. CDR3 nucleotides: TGTGCCATCGGACAGGGGGATAACTATGGCTACACCTTC.

This clonotype was counted only a few times. The chain uses TRBV6-1 and TRBJ2-7; D is possibly TRBD2 (5 bases). This CDR3 has 13 residues. Germline V gene lookup returns CDR1 MNHNS and CDR2 SASEGT. The ends were cut back, 7 bases at V and 6 bases at J, with 16 bases in the middle. Here the CDR3 reads CASKSGGFSEQYF. For the CDR3, the DNA is TGTGCCAGCAAAAGCGGCGGGTTTTCCGAGCAGTACTTC.

At least ten counts were recorded for this clonotype. V and J are TRBV9 and TRBJ2-5; 8 nucleotides line up with TRBD2. With 0 bases clipped from V and 0 bases from J, the junction kept 1 base outside the gene matches. This CDR3 region has 15 residues. Germline lookup yields CDR1 SGDLS and CDR2 YYNGEE. The CDR3 spells CASSVAGGYQETQYF. The DNA for the CDR3 is TGTGCCAGCAGCGTAGCGGGGGGGTACCAAGAGACCCAGTACTTC.

This clonotype has ten or more counts. In nucleotides, the CDR3 is TGTGCCAGCAGCCCCGCATCAGGGGCGGGGAACACTGAAGCTTTCTTT. The encoded protein is CASSPASGAGNTEAFF. The V gene is TRBV12-3 or TRBV12-4, the J gene TRBJ1-1; a weak D match, TRBD1 (6 bases). V shed 6 bases and J shed 1 base, with 18 bases lying between them. This CDR3 is built from 16 residues.

This clonotype has ten or more counts. The chain links TRBV10-1 to TRBJ2-1, with 14 positions matching TRBD2. After removal of 3 bases from V and 1 base from J, the junction contained 8 bases not matched to a gene. Germline values: CDR1 WNHNN, CDR2 SYGVQD (reference sequence). The CDR3 is 19 amino acids. In DNA form, the CDR3 reads TGCGCCAGCAGTGACTTCGGACTAGCGGGGGGTAGTTCCTACAATGAGCAGTTCTTC. As protein: CASSDFGLAGGSSYNEQFF.

This clonotype has ten or more counts. V and J are TRBV20-1 and TRBJ2-7, with TRBD1 as a possible D gene (6 bases). Germline CDR1 is DFQATT and CDR2 is SNEGSKA (reference sequence). This CDR3 is built from 14 residues. The V and J ends lost 0 bases and 2 bases respectively, with 11 bases between them. This CDR3 is CSAREGARTYEQYF. The CDR3 bases are TGCAGTGCTAGAGAGGGGGCCCGGACCTACGAGCAGTACTTC.

The chain is built from TRBV4-1 and TRBJ1-6; D is uncertain. Germline values: CDR1 MGHRA, CDR2 YSYEKL. This CDR3 contains 15 residues. Deletions cut 4 bases from V and 9 bases from J, with 16 bases between. The CDR3 DNA reads TGCGCCAGCAGCCGTGAAGGGCAGTTAGGTTCACCCCTCCACTTT. It encodes CASSREGQLGSPLHF.